Following are 13 T cell receptor beta chains from one sample sequenced in a study of blood T cell repertoires in COVID-19. Data came from immunoSEQ multiplex PCR; TCRdb stores just in-frame clones and leaves some out. The data show about 230,000 clones, around 83% seen once. Sequencing was done on a sample of peripheral blood. Receptors were obtained from a man aged 40-55 years with active or convalescent COVID-19.

The chain joins TRBV5-1 to TRBJ2-5, with TRBD2 matching over 8 bases. CDR3 length: 15 amino acids. V was pared by 4 bases and J by 5 bases, with 10 bases of the junction left unmatched. The germline V gene has CDR1 SGHRS and CDR2 YFSETQ. In DNA form, the CDR3 reads TGCGCCAGCAGCCAACGGGAGGGTTCAGCGGAGACCCAGTACTTC. It is translated as CASSQREGSAETQYF.

The table lists this clone with a count of one. The V and J genes are TRBV6-5 and TRBJ2-7; 9 bases fit TRBD2. CDR1 and CDR2 (germline): MNHEY, SVGAGI. The CDR3 loop spans 15 amino acids. V lost 7 bases, J lost 4 bases, and 11 bases stayed unmatched. CDR3 nucleotide sequence: TGTGCCAGCAAAGCCTTCGGCGCGGGAGGGTACGAGCAGTACTTC. Translation gives CASKAFGAGGYEQYF.

This chain connects TRBV15 to TRBJ1-2; TRBD1 matches 7 bases. Trimming at V came to 1 base and at J to 6 bases, leaving 8 bases not matched to a gene. This CDR3 comprises 15 residues. CDR1 is LNHNV, CDR2 YYDKDF, per germline (reference sequence). The CDR3 here is CATSRGKGARDGYTF. In DNA, the CDR3 is TGTGCCACCAGCAGAGGGAAGGGGGCGCGGGATGGCTACACCTTC.

V usage is TRBV25-1 and J usage is TRBJ1-1; no reliable D call. Germline CDR1 MGHDK, CDR2 SYGVNS. The CDR3 contains 11 residues. The ends were cut back, 2 bases at V and 9 bases at J, with 7 bases in the middle. The CDR3 sequence: CASSEGPKAFF. The CDR3 DNA follows: TGTGCCAGCAGTGAAGGGCCTAAAGCTTTCTTT.

The J gene is TRBJ2-6, the V gene TRBV19; 9 positions agree with TRBD1. The trim removed 9 bases at V and 2 bases at J, leaving 8 bases unmatched. Per the germline V gene, CDR1 is LNHDA and CDR2 is SQIVND (reference sequence). CDR3 length: 16 residues. Here the CDR3 DNA reads TGTGCCAGCCGAGGACAGGGGAAGGCTGGGGCCAACGTCCTGACTTTC. As protein: CASRGQGKAGANVLTF.

This chain joins TRBV7-9 and TRBJ2-7; 9 bases are a match to TRBD1. The CDR3 length is 14 residues. V lost 5 bases to trimming and J lost 6 bases; unmatched junction nucleotides: 8. In germline, CDR1 is SEHNR, CDR2 FQNEAQ (reference sequence). CDR3 loop: CASSMGQGLSEQYF. The DNA of the CDR3 is TGTGCCAGCAGCATGGGACAGGGTCTGAGCGAGCAGTACTTC.

This clone was observed once. The rearrangement uses TRBV7-2 and TRBJ1-2, with D perhaps matching TRBD1 (6 bases). This CDR3 comprises 13 residues. Germline CDR1 and CDR2: SGHTA and FQGNSA. V was cut by 5 bases and J by 6 bases, with 13 bases left in between. The CDR3 coding sequence is TGTGCCAGCAGCGCAAGAGGGGGAGATGGCTACACCTTC. It yields the protein CASSARGGDGYTF.

This clone was seen a handful of times. The chain has TRBV28 and TRBJ1-2; the match to TRBD1 covers 8 bases. This CDR3 is 11 amino acids long. Trimming removed 11 bases from V and 3 bases from J; junction bases left unmatched: 2. The V gene's germline CDR1 is MDHEN and CDR2 SYDVKM. CDR3 nucleotide sequence: TGTGCCGTGACAGGGGACTATGGCTACACCTTC. It specifies CAVTGDYGYTF.

The chain has TRBV6-1 and TRBJ2-1; TRBD2 matches 11 bases. The germline V gene has CDR1 MNHNS and CDR2 SASEGT. This CDR3 region has 16 residues. Germline trimming cut 4 bases from V and 4 bases from J; bases unmatched to any gene: 6. This CDR3 reads CASSGSGTSGYNEQFF. The DNA for the CDR3 is TGTGCCAGCAGTGGGTCCGGGACTAGCGGTTACAATGAGCAGTTCTTC.

The chain carries TRBV6-5 and TRBJ1-6; weak D call: TRBD1 (6 bases). The CDR3 is 14 amino acids. Germline CDR1 and CDR2: MNHEY and SVGAGI. Trimming cost V 7 bases and J 8 bases, with 15 bases left between them. The CDR3 sequence: CASTLRTADSPLHF. The DNA for the CDR3 is TGTGCCAGCACCCTTAGGACAGCGGATTCACCCCTCCACTTT.

This chain joins TRBV27 and TRBJ1-1; D gene ambiguous. CDR1 and CDR2 from the germline V gene are MNHEY and SMNVEV (reference sequence). The CDR3 runs 13 residues. Trimming removed 4 bases at V and 4 bases at J, with 10 bases between. The CDR3 loop reads CASSSPAGTEAFF. CDR3 bases: TGTGCCAGCAGTTCCCCAGCGGGCACTGAAGCTTTCTTT.

This rearrangement joins TRBV25-1 to TRBJ1-1; D might be TRBD1 (6 bases). Looked up from germline, CDR1 is MGHDK and CDR2 is SYGVNS. The CDR3 contains 14 residues. The V gene lost 1 base and the J gene lost 1 base, with 7 bases spanning the gap. CDR3 sequence reads: CASSELGGNTEAFF. In nucleotides, the CDR3 is TGTGCCAGCAGTGAATTAGGGGGGAACACTGAAGCTTTCTTT.

V gene TRBV6-5 combines with J gene TRBJ2-3; D perhaps matches TRBD1 (6 bases). Germline CDR1 reads MNHEY; CDR2 reads SVGAGI. V was trimmed by 6 bases and J by 2 bases, leaving 15 bases between them. This CDR3 contains 15 residues. CDR3 coding DNA: TGTGCCAGCAGGAAGGGGGAAGGTAACACAGATACGCAGTATTTT. Amino acids: CASRKGEGNTDTQYF.